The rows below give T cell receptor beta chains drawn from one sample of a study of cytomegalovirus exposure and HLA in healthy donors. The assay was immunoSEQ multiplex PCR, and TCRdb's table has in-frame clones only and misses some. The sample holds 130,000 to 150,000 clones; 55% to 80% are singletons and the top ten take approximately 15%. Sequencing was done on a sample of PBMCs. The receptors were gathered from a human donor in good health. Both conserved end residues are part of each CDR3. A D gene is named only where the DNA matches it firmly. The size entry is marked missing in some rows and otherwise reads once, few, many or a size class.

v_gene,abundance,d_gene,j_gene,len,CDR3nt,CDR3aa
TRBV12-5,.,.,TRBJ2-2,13,TGTGCTAGTCAGTGGACTGGGACCGGGGAGCTGTTTTTT,CASQWTGTGELFF
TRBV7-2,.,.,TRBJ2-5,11,TGTGCCAGCAGCTCGGCGGTCTCCCAGTACTTC,CASSSAVSQYF
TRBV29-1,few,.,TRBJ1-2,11,TGCAGCGTCAGGGGCGACTATGGCTACACCTTC,CSVRGDYGYTF
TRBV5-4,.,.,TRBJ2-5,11,TGTGCCAGCAGCTCACAAGAGACCCAGTACTTC,CASSSQETQYF
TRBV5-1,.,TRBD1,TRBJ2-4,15,TGCGCCAGCAGCACGGGACAGCTAGCCAAAAACATTCAGTACTTC,CASSTGQLAKNIQYF
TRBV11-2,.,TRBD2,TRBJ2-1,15,TGTGCCAGCAGCCCAGACCGACTAGCGCGACGTGAGCAGTTCTTC,CASSPDRLARREQFF
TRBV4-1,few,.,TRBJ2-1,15,TGCGCCAGCAGCCAAGAGGGGGCACAATACAATGAGCAGTTCTTC,CASSQEGAQYNEQFF
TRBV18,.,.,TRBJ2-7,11,TGTGCCAGCTCACAGGAGGGCGAGCAGTACTTC,CASSQEGEQYF
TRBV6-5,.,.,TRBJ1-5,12,TGTGCCAGCGGGGCGGTGGGCCAGCCCCAGCATTTT,CASGAVGQPQHF
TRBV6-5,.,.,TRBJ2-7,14,TGTGCCAGCAGTTACAACGTCGGCTCCTACGAGCAGTACTTC,CASSYNVGSYEQYF
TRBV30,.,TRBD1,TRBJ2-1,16,TGTGCCTGGAGCCTAAGGAGGACAGGGGAAGGGAATGAGCAGTTCTTC,CAWSLRRTGEGNEQFF
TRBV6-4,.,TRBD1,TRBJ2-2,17,TGTGCCAGCAGTGACACGGAAGGGACAGGGGAAACCGGGGAGCTGTTTTTT,CASSDTEGTGETGELFF
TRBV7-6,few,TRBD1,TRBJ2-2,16,TGTGCCAGCAGCTTAAGGACAGGGGGTTACACCGGGGAGCTGTTTTTT,CASSLRTGGYTGELFF
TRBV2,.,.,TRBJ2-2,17,TGTGCCAGCGGAGCTTACGCAGGGGCCGCGAACACCGGGGAGCTGTTTTTT,CASGAYAGAANTGELFF
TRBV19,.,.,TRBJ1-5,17,TGTGCCAGTAGTACAACCCTCCTCAGTTATAGCAATCAGCCCCAGCATTTT,CASSTTLLSYSNQPQHF
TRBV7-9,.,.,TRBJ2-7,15,TGTGCCAGCAGCTTAGCGGGGGCCAGGTTCTACGAGCAGTACTTC,CASSLAGARFYEQYF
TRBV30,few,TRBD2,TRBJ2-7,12,TGTGCCTGGGGACTACTAGCGCACGAGCAGTACTTC,CAWGLLAHEQYF
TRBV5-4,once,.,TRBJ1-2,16,TGTGCCAGCAGCTTGCTTCGGCAGGGTCAAGGACATGGCTACACCTTC,CASSLLRQGQGHGYTF
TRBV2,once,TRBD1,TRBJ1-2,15,TGTGCCAGCAGTCAGGACAGGTCGGAAGTATATGGCTACACCTTC,CASSQDRSEVYGYTF
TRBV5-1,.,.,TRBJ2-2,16,TGCGCCAGCAGCGCCGAGCCTAACGCGAACACCGGGGAGCTGTTTTTT,CASSAEPNANTGELFF
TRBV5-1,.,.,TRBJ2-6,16,TGCGCCAGCAGCTTGGACAGGAACTCTGGGGCCAACGTCCTGACTTTC,CASSLDRNSGANVLTF
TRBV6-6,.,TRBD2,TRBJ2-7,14,TGTGCCAGCAGTGCTAGCGGGGGCTCCTACGAGCAGTACTTC,CASSASGGSYEQYF
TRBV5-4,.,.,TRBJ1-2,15,TGTGCCAGCAGCTTCCAGGGATTAAGAAACTATGGCTACACCTTC,CASSFQGLRNYGYTF
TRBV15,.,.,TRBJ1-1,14,TGTGCCACCTTACGGCAGGGGATGAACACTGAAGCTTTCTTT,CATLRQGMNTEAFF
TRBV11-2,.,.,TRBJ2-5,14,TGTGCCAGCAGCCAAGGCAGGGGAGGGGAGACCCAGTACTTC,CASSQGRGGETQYF
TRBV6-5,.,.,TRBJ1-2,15,TGTGCCAGCAGTTACGGAGCGGGATCTAACTATGGCTACACCTTC,CASSYGAGSNYGYTF
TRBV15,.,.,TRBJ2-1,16,TGTGCCACCAGCAGAGGGGGCCCCGGGTTTTACAATGAGCAGTTCTTC,CATSRGGPGFYNEQFF
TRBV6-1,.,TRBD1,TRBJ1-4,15,TGTGCCAGCAGGATTACGGGACAGAAAAATGAAAAACTGTTTTTT,CASRITGQKNEKLFF
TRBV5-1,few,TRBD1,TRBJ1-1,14,TGCGCCAGCAGCTGGGGACAGGGGAACACTGAAGCTTTCTTT,CASSWGQGNTEAFF
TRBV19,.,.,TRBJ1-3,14,TGTGCCAGTAGCGGGGGGATCTCTGGAAACACCATATATTTT,CASSGGISGNTIYF
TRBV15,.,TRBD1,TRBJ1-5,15,TGTGCCACCAGCCGTCCCGGGACAGGGGATCAGCCCCAGCATTTT,CATSRPGTGDQPQHF
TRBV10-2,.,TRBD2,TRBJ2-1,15,TGCGCCAGCAGTAAACTAGCGGGGGGGTACAATGAGCAGTTCTTC,CASSKLAGGYNEQFF
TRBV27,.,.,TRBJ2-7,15,TGTGCCAGCAGTCCCCAGCCGTACTCTCAGGACGAGCAGTACTTC,CASSPQPYSQDEQYF
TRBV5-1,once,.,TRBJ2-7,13,TGCGCCAGCAGCTCACAGACAGCCCGCGAGCAGTACTTC,CASSSQTAREQYF
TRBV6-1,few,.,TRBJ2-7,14,TGTGCCAGCAGTGAACTGGGACAAATCTACGAGCAGTACTTC,CASSELGQIYEQYF